This T cell receptor (beta chain) was recovered during a study of blood T cell repertoires in COVID-19. Across the study: COVID-19 samples, acute and convalescent, were from the United States, Italy and Spain. T cells, B-cell-depleted T cells, or PBMCs provided the cDNA or gDNA that served as material.

Original processing methods: Cell counts per sample came from amplifying reference gene primers. TCRdb keeps only in-frame clones here, not all; method: immunoSEQ multiplex PCR. The D gene and trimming were derived from the DNA, and the V and J assignments and clone size from that table. The table records roughly 200,000 clones, 83% of them present only once. There are 11 residues in the CDR3. In germline, CDR1 is SGHRS, CDR2 YFSETQ. The V and J ends lost 4 bases and 7 bases respectively, with 9 bases between them. Specimen: peripheral blood. The clonotype comes from a man aged 40-49 years with active or convalescent COVID-19. The chain combines TRBV5-1 with TRBJ2-7, with TRBD2 as a possible D gene (6 bases). The CDR3, as DNA: TGCGCCAGCAGCCAGGAGGGGGAGCAGTACTTC. Translating it yields CASSQEGEQYF.